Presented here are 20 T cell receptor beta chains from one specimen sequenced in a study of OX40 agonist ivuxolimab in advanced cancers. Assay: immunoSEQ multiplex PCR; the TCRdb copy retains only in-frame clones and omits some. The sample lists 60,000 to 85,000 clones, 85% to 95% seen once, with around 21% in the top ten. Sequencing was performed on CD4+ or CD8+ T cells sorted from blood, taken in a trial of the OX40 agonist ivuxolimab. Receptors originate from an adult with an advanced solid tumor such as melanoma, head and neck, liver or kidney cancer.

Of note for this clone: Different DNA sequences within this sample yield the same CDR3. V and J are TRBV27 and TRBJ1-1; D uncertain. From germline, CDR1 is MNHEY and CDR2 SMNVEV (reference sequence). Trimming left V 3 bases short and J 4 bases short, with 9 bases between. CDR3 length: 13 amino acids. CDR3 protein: CASSLGGRTEAFF. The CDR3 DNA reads TGTGCCAGCAGTTTGGGAGGGCGCACTGAAGCTTTCTTT.

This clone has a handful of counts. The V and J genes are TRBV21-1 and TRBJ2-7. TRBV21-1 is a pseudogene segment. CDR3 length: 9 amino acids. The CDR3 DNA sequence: TGTACGAAGTTCTACGAGCAGTACTTC. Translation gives CTKFYEQYF.

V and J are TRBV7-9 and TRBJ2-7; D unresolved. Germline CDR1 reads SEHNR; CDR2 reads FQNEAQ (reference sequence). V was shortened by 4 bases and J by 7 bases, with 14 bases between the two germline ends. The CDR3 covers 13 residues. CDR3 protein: CASSSGTTGEQYF. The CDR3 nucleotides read TGTGCCAGCAGCTCAGGAACGACCGGAGAGCAGTACTTC.

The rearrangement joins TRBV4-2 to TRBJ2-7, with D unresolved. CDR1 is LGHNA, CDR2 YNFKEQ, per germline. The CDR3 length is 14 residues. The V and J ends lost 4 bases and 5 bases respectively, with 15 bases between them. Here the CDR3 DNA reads TGTGCCAGCAGCCCAGGAGTTGGGGTGGACGAGCAGTACTTC. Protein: CASSPGVGVDEQYF.

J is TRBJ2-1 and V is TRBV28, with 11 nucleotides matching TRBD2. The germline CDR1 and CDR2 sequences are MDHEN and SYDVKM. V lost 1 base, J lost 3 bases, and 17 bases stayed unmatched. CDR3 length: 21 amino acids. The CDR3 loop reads CASSLSLTSGNPPGNYNEQFF. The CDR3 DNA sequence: TGTGCCAGCAGTTTATCCCTGACTAGCGGGAACCCCCCCGGGAACTACAATGAGCAGTTCTTC. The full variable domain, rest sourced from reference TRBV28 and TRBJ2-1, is DVKVTQSSRYLVKRTGEKVFLECVQDMDHENMFWYRQDPGLGLRLIYFSYDVKMKEKGDIPEGYSVSREKKERFSLILESASTNQTSMYLCASSLSLTSGNPPGNYNEQFFGPGTRLTVL.

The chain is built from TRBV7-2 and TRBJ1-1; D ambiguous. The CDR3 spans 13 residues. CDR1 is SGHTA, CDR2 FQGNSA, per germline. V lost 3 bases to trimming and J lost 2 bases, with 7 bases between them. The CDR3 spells CASSLWENTEAFF. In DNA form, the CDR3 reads TGTGCCAGCAGCTTGTGGGAAAACACTGAAGCTTTCTTT.

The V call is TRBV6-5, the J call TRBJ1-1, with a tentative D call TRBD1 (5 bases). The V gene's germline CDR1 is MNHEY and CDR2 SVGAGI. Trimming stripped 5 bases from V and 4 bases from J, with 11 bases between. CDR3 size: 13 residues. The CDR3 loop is CASSPGSVTEAFF. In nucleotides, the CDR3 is TGTGCCAGCAGTCCAGGGTCGGTCACTGAAGCTTTCTTT.

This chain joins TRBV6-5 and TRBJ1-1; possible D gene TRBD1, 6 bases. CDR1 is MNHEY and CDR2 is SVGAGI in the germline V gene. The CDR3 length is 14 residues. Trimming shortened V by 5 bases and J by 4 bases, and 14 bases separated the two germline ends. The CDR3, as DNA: TGTGCCAGCAGTCTCCTGGGGGCCGGCACTGAAGCTTTCTTT. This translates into CASSLLGAGTEAFF.

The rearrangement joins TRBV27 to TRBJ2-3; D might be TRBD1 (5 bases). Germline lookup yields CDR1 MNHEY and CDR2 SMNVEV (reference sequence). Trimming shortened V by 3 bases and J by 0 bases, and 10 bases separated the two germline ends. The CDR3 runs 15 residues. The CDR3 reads CASSLGPSSTDTQYF. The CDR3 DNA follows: TGTGCCAGCAGTTTGGGGCCTTCTAGCACAGATACGCAGTATTTT.

The CDR3 DNA follows: TGCGCCAGCAGCCAAGAACAGGGCCTTTCTTTCGGAGCTGGGGCCAACGTCCTGACTTTC. Amino acids: CASSQEQGLSFGAGANVLTF. The genes are TRBV4-3 and TRBJ2-6, with a tentative D call TRBD1 (6 bases). The CDR3 extends over 20 amino acids. Between the trimmed V and J ends, which lost 0 bases and 2 bases, there was a span of 20 bases. Germline CDR1 and CDR2: LGHNA and YSLEER.

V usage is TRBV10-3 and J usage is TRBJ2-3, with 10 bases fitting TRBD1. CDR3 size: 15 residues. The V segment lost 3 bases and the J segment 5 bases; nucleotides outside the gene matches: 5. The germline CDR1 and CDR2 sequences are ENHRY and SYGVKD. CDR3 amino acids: CAISDHGQGEDTQYF. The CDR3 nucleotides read TGTGCCATCAGTGACCACGGACAGGGGGAAGATACGCAGTATTTT.

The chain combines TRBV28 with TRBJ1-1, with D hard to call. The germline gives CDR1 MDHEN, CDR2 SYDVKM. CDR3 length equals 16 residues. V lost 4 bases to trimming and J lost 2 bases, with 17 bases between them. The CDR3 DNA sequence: TGTGCCAGCAGTTATCCCCTAGGCCTAATTAACACTGAAGCTTTCTTT. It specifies CASSYPLGLINTEAFF. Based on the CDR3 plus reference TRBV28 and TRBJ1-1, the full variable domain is DVKVTQSSRYLVKRTGEKVFLECVQDMDHENMFWYRQDPGLGLRLIYFSYDVKMKEKGDIPEGYSVSREKKERFSLILESASTNQTSMYLCASSYPLGLINTEAFFGQGTRLTVV.

The DNA of the CDR3 is TGTGCCAGCAGTTACGGGGGGGACACTGAAGCTTTCTTT. This sequence encodes CASSYGGDTEAFF. The V and J genes are TRBV6-5 and TRBJ1-1; a possible D gene is TRBD1 (5 bases). The V end was cut by 2 bases, the J end by 3 bases, with 7 bases between. The CDR3 consists of 13 residues. Germline V lookup: CDR1 MNHEY, CDR2 SVGAGI.

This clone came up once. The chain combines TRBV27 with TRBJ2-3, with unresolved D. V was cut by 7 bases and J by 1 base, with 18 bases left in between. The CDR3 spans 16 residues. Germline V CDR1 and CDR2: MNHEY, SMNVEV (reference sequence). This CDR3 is CASTLLEIPGTDTQYF. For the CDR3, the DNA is TGTGCCAGCACCCTTTTGGAAATTCCCGGCACAGATACGCAGTATTTT.

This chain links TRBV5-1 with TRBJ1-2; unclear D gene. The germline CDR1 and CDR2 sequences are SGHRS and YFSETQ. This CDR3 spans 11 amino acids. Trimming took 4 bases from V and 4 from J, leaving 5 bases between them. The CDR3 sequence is CASSGPYGYTF. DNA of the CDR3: TGCGCCAGCAGCGGCCCCTATGGCTACACCTTC. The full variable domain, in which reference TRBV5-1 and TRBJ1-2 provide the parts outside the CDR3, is KAGVTQTPRYLIKTRGQQVTLSCSPISGHRSVSWYQQTPGQGLQFLFEYFSETQRNKGNFPGRFSGRQFSNSRSEMNVSTLELGDSALYLCASSGPYGYTFGSGTRLTVV.

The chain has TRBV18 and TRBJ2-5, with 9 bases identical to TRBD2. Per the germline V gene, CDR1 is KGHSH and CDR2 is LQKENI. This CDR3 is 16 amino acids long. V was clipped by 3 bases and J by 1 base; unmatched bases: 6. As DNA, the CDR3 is TGTGCCAGCTCACCCGAAGCGGGAGGACCCCAAGAGACCCAGTACTTC. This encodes CASSPEAGGPQETQYF.

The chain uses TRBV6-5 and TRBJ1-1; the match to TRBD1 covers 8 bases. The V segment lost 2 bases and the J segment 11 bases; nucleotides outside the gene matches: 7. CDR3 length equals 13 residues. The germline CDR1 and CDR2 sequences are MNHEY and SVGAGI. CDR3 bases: TGTGCCAGCAGTTACGGATTCCGACAGGGGGCTTTCTTT. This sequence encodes CASSYGFRQGAFF.

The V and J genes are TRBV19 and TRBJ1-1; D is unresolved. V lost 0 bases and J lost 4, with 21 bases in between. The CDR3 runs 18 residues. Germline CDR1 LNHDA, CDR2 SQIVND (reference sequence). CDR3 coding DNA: TGTGCCAGTAGTATAGATCTATTCTTGTACGGCCTTGGCACTGAAGCTTTCTTT. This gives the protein CASSIDLFLYGLGTEAFF.

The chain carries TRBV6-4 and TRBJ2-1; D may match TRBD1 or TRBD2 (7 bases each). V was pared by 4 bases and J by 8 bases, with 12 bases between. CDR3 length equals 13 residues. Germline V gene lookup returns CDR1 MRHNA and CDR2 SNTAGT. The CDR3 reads CASSAAGGDEQFF. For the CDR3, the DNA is TGTGCCAGCAGTGCCGCAGGGGGGGATGAGCAGTTCTTC.

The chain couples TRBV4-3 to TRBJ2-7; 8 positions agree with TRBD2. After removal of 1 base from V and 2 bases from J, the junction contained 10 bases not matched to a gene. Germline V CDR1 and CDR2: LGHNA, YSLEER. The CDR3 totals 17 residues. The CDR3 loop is CASSQGVAGGLTYEQYF. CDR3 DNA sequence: TGCGCCAGCAGCCAAGGAGTGGCGGGAGGTTTAACCTACGAGCAGTACTTC.